The 9 T cell receptor beta chains in this list originate from one sample, sequenced in a study of metastatic and nonmetastatic thyroid tumors. Thyroid surgery was preceded by no treatment in any patient. With MiXCR, TCRdb reprocessed the PCR reads. The table shows roughly 20,000 clones, with roughly 12% occurring only once. The sequencing input was blood. All receptors derive from a female donor with papillary thyroid cancer or a benign thyroid nodule (not recorded which). Some clones in this sample may be carry-over from other donors' samples.

The chain uses TRBV6-1 and TRBJ2-2, with unresolved D. The CDR3 is made up of 15 amino acids. Deletions cut 3 bases from V and 3 bases from J, with 11 bases between. Germline CDR1 MNHNS, CDR2 SASEGT. For the CDR3, the DNA is TGTGCCAGCAGTGATCCGCAGTGTCACACCGGGGAGCTGTTTTTT. This codes for CASSDPQCHTGELFF.

Only a few counts were recorded for this clone. The chain couples TRBV27 to TRBJ1-4; D uncertain. V was shortened by 3 bases and J by 2 bases, with 7 bases between the two germline ends. Germline V gene data show CDR1 as MNHEY and CDR2 as SMNVEV (reference sequence). CDR3 size: 14 residues. The CDR3 protein is CASSFRSTNEKLFF. CDR3 in DNA: TGTGCCAGCAGTTTTAGGAGCACTAATGAAAAACTGTTTTTT.

At least ten counts were recorded for this clone. This rearrangement joins TRBV20-1 to TRBJ1-1, with TRBD1 as a possible D gene (5 bases). The germline V gene has CDR1 DFQATT and CDR2 SNEGSKA (reference sequence). This CDR3 spans 14 amino acids. Trimming took 0 bases from V and 3 from J, leaving 11 bases between them. CDR3 sequence: CSARDMQGYTEAFF. CDR3 DNA sequence: TGCAGTGCTAGAGACATGCAGGGTTACACTGAAGCTTTCTTT.

By share, this clone counts as medium-sized. The V call is TRBV25-1, the J call TRBJ2-1, with 7 bases aligning to TRBD2. V lost 5 bases and J lost 6; bases outside the gene matches: 13. Germline V gene lookup returns CDR1 MGHDK and CDR2 SYGVNS. The CDR3 has 16 residues. Written as DNA, the CDR3 is TGTGCCAGCAGTACCGAGGCGGGGAGGGCCGTCAATGAGCAGTTCTTC. As protein: CASSTEAGRAVNEQFF.

The table lists this clone with many counts. The rearrangement links TRBV7-2 to TRBJ2-1; 7 bases align to TRBD2. This CDR3 has 13 amino acids. The V gene end was trimmed by 3 bases and the J gene end by 7 bases; junction bases not matched to a gene: 3. Germline V lookup: CDR1 SGHTA, CDR2 FQGNSA. The CDR3 sequence: CASSFAGVNEQFF. Here the CDR3 DNA reads TGTGCCAGCAGCTTTGCGGGAGTAAATGAGCAGTTCTTC.

This clone has more than one count but fewer than ten. This chain links TRBV19 with TRBJ1-5; D uncertain. V lost 5 bases and J lost 4, with 6 bases in between. The CDR3 has 12 residues. Germline lookup yields CDR1 LNHDA and CDR2 SQIVND (reference sequence). This chain's CDR3 is CASSWVNQPQHF. The CDR3 DNA reads as TGTGCCAGTAGTTGGGTGAATCAGCCCCAGCATTTT.

For this clone: A much larger clone lies a single base off, so this may be a read error. The chain carries TRBV29-1 and TRBJ1-2, with D perhaps TRBD1 (6 bases). Germline V gene data show CDR1 as SQVTM and CDR2 as ANQGSEA. The CDR3 runs 12 residues. In nucleotides, the CDR3 is TGCAGCGTTGAAGTAGGGCCGGGGGGCTGCACCTTC. Amino acids: CSVEVGPGGCTF.

In its sample, this clone was seen many times. The V and J genes are TRBV5-7 and TRBJ1-2; D remains ambiguous. TRBV5-7 is flagged as an ORF with uncertain function. The CDR3 covers 15 residues. Trimming took 3 bases from V and 2 from J, leaving 14 bases between them. The CDR3 nucleotides read TGTGCCAGCAGCTCTCAACGGCCAGCCAACTATGGCTACACCTTC. Translated: CASSSQRPANYGYTF.

This clone was counted many times. This sequence joins TRBV20-1 and TRBJ2-5; D is unresolved. Germline V gives CDR1 DFQATT, CDR2 SNEGSKA (reference sequence). The CDR3 is 9 residues long. The ends were cut back, 5 bases at V and 5 bases at J, with 3 bases in the middle. In DNA form, the CDR3 reads TGCAGTGCTTCGGAGACCCAGTACTTC. Amino acid sequence: CSASETQYF.